The 9 T cell receptor beta chains given below trace back to one sample, sequenced in a study of blood T cell repertoires in COVID-19. The protocol was immunoSEQ multiplex PCR, while the TCRdb copy is restricted to in-frame clones and leaves out a portion. The sample carries roughly 30,000 clones, approximately 86% recorded once. The specimen sequenced was peripheral blood. The receptors were gathered from a man aged 60-69 years with COVID-19, enrolled during active disease.

V gene TRBV28 combines with J gene TRBJ2-7; 10 bases fit TRBD2. CDR3 size: 18 residues. CDR1 is MDHEN, CDR2 SYDVKM, per germline. After removal of 6 bases from V and 6 bases from J, the junction contained 20 bases not matched to a gene. The CDR3 loop is CASSLVQISSGSSSEQYF. The CDR3 DNA reads as TGTGCCAGCAGCTTAGTGCAGATATCTAGCGGGAGTTCGTCCGAGCAGTACTTC.

The chain recombines TRBV28 with TRBJ2-3, with a weak D call TRBD2 (5 bases). Germline assignment: CDR1 MDHEN and CDR2 SYDVKM. With 5 bases removed from V and 2 bases from J, the gap between germline ends came to 8 bases. This CDR3 has 13 residues. CDR3 sequence reads: CASSPGYTDTQYF. The CDR3 DNA reads as TGTGCCAGCAGTCCGGGGTACACAGATACGCAGTATTTT. Combining the CDR3 with reference TRBV28 and TRBJ2-3 gives the whole variable domain DVKVTQSSRYLVKRTGEKVFLECVQDMDHENMFWYRQDPGLGLRLIYFSYDVKMKEKGDIPEGYSVSREKKERFSLILESASTNQTSMYLCASSPGYTDTQYFGPGTRLTVL.

The chain joins TRBV6-5 to TRBJ2-7, with TRBD2 matching 7 bases. Germline lookup yields CDR1 MNHEY and CDR2 SVGAGI. V shed 7 bases and J 0 bases; nucleotides not matched to a gene: 6. The CDR3 is 14 amino acids. CDR3 DNA: TGTGCCAGCATCAGGACTAGGCTCTCCTACGAGCAGTACTTC. This translates into CASIRTRLSYEQYF.

This clone occurred once. The gene calls are TRBV19 and TRBJ1-1; 9 positions match TRBD1. Per germline, CDR1 LNHDA and CDR2 SQIVND (reference sequence). V lost 7 bases and J lost 1; bases outside the gene matches: 7. CDR3 size: 15 residues. The CDR3 DNA reads TGTGCCAGTACCCCTGGGGACAGGGCGAACACTGAAGCTTTCTTT. This gives the protein CASTPGDRANTEAFF.

The CDR3 DNA is TGTGCCAGCAGCTTAGCATCCTCCATGACAGGGGCTTTCTTT. This codes for CASSLASSMTGAFF. The chain carries TRBV7-2 and TRBJ1-1; 7 bases align to TRBD1. CDR3 length equals 14 residues. Germline V gene lookup returns CDR1 SGHTA and CDR2 FQGNSA. V shed 0 bases, J shed 11 bases, and the junction held 9 bases outside the gene matches.

The rearrangement links TRBV4-1 to TRBJ1-1, with a possible D match to TRBD1 (6 bases). The germline V gene encodes CDR1 MGHRA and CDR2 YSYEKL. The CDR3 has 14 amino acids. V was cut by 4 bases and J by 4 bases, with 13 bases left in between. CDR3 loop: CASSPLRGSTEAFF. The CDR3 nucleotides read TGCGCCAGCAGCCCCCTCAGGGGAAGCACTGAAGCTTTCTTT.

The V and J genes are TRBV4-3 and TRBJ1-6; D is undetermined. The V end lost 4 bases, the J end lost 7 bases, and 8 bases lay between the germline ends. Germline V gives CDR1 LGHNA, CDR2 YSLEER. The length of the CDR3 is 13 residues. CDR3 sequence reads: CASSPRQNSPLHF. The DNA for the CDR3 is TGCGCCAGCAGCCCACGACAAAATTCACCCCTCCACTTT.

The chain uses TRBV4-1 and TRBJ2-3; 7 positions match TRBD2. The CDR3 contains 18 residues. With V trimmed by 3 bases and J by 3 bases, 15 bases remained unmatched. Germline CDR1 reads MGHRA; CDR2 reads YSYEKL. CDR3 protein: CASSHRSGGRERTDTQYF. CDR3 DNA: TGCGCCAGCAGCCATAGATCTGGTGGGAGGGAACGGACAGATACGCAGTATTTT.

This rearrangement joins TRBV7-8 to TRBJ2-1, with D uncertain. The CDR3 loop spans 13 amino acids. In germline, CDR1 is SGHVS, CDR2 FQNEAQ. With 2 bases removed from V and 8 bases from J, the gap between germline ends came to 10 bases. The CDR3 loop reads CASSLKTSDEQFF. The CDR3 DNA reads TGTGCCAGCAGCTTAAAAACATCCGATGAGCAGTTCTTC.